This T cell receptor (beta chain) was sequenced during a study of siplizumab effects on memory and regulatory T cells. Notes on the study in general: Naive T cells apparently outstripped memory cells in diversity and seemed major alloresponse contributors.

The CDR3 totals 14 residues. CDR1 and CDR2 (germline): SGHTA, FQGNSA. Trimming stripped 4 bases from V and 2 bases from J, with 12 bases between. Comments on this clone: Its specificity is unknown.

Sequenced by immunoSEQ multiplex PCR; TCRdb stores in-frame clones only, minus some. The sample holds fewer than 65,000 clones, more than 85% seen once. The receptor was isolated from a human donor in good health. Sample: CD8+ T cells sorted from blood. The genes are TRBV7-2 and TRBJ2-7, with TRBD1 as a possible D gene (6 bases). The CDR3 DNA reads TGTGCCAGCAGCTCCCGGGACACCGCCTACGAGCAGTACTTC. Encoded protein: CASSSRDTAYEQYF. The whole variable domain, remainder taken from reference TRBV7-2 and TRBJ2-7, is GAGVSQSPSNKVTEKGKDVELRCDPISGHTALYWYRQSLGQGLEFLIYFQGNSAPDKSGLPSDRFSAERTGGSVSTLTIQRTQQEDSAVYLCASSSRDTAYEQYFGPGTRLTVT.